The 31 T cell receptor beta chains reported below all come from one sample, sequenced in a study of CD8+CD57+ T cells in acquired aplastic anemia. The TCR beta profiling, which covered VDJ combination and CDR3 sequence, was carried out using genomic DNA as the template. TCRdb processed the reads anew with MiXCR; each CDR3 protein has one entry. The sample lists hundreds of thousands of distinct CDR3 sequences, around 43% occurring once. Patients chosen for sequencing had CD8+CD57+ cells that had expanded, as shown by flow cytometry. The sequencing input was sorted CD4+, CD8+, or CD8+CD57+ T cells (not recorded which) from PBMCs. All receptors derive from a human donor with aplastic anemia.

This clonotype was seen at least ten times. This chain connects TRBV20-1 to TRBJ2-1, with 7 bases aligning to TRBD2. With V trimmed by 8 bases and J by 5 bases, 9 bases remained unmatched. This CDR3 has 13 amino acids. Germline values: CDR1 DFQATT, CDR2 SNEGSKA (reference sequence). The DNA for the CDR3 is TGCAGTACCAGAAATGGACTAGACAATGAGCAGTTCTTC. Its translation is CSTRNGLDNEQFF.

Many counts were recorded for this clonotype. The J gene is TRBJ2-3, the V gene TRBV5-1; the D gene is possibly TRBD1 (6 bases). CDR1 is SGHRS, CDR2 YFSETQ, per germline. Trimming stripped 3 bases from V and 0 bases from J, with 14 bases between. This CDR3 spans 16 amino acids. The CDR3 sequence is CASSYAGESSTDTQYF. In nucleotides, the CDR3 is TGCGCCAGCAGCTATGCAGGGGAGTCTAGCACAGATACGCAGTATTTT.

This clonotype was counted many times. This rearrangement joins TRBV9 to TRBJ2-7; D may be TRBD2 (6 bases). CDR1 and CDR2 from the germline V gene are SGDLS and YYNGEE. The length of the CDR3 is 14 residues. Trimming pared 4 bases from V and 6 bases from J, leaving 17 bases between. DNA of the CDR3: TGTGCCAGCAGCTGGACCAGACTAGTTTCCGAGCAGTACTTC. Amino acid sequence: CASSWTRLVSEQYF. Full variable domain (missing parts from reference TRBV9 and TRBJ2-7): DSGVTQTPKHLITATGQRVTLRCSPRSGDLSVYWYQQSLDQGLQFLIQYYNGEERAKGNILERFSAQQFPDLHSELNLSSLELGDSALYFCASSWTRLVSEQYFGPGTRLTVT.

The chain is built from TRBV25-1 and TRBJ1-1; a possible D gene is TRBD1 (5 bases). The germline gives CDR1 MGHDK, CDR2 SYGVNS. This CDR3 comprises 13 residues. V was pared by 2 bases and J by 7 bases, with 11 bases between. The CDR3 DNA reads TGTGCCAGCAGTGAAGACTACCAGGGTGAAGCTTTCTTT. It is translated as CASSEDYQGEAFF. Complete variable domain (other parts from reference TRBV25-1 and TRBJ1-1): EADIYQTPRYLVIGTGKKITLECSQTMGHDKMYWYQQDPGMELHLIHYSYGVNSTEKGDLSSESTVSRIRTEHFPLTLESARPSHTSQYLCASSEDYQGEAFFGQGTRLTVV.

This clonotype was seen only a few times. The CDR3 DNA sequence: TGTGCCAGCATCTCAGCCGGGGGTTTGTACGAGCAGTACTTC. As protein: CASISAGGLYEQYF. The chain combines TRBV7-2 with TRBJ2-7, with D possibly TRBD2 on 6 matching bases. Deletions cut 7 bases from V and 4 bases from J, with 17 bases between. The germline V gene has CDR1 SGHTA and CDR2 FQGNSA. The CDR3 consists of 14 residues.

This clonotype was found a few times. A much larger clone is a single base away; this may be a read error. The genes are TRBV10-3 and TRBJ2-5, with a weak D call TRBD2 (5 bases). V was shortened by 5 bases and J by 3 bases, with 10 bases between the two germline ends. The CDR3 totals 13 residues. Germline CDR1 and CDR2: ENHRY and SYGVKD. This CDR3 is CAISTSGKETQYF. The DNA of the CDR3 is TGTGCCATCAGTACGTCCGGGAAAGAGACCCAGTACTTC.

This clonotype was seen a few times. V is TRBV6-2 or TRBV6-3 and J is TRBJ2-1, with a possible D match to TRBD2 (6 bases). Germline V gives CDR1 MNHEY, CDR2 SVGEGT. The CDR3 is 16 amino acids. V was pared by 3 bases and J by 0 bases, with 12 bases between. Here the CDR3 reads CASSYDGGSSYNEQFF. Here the CDR3 DNA reads TGTGCCAGCAGTTATGATGGGGGGTCCTCCTACAATGAGCAGTTCTTC.

The V gene is TRBV6-1, the J gene TRBJ1-5, with 9 bases that match TRBD1. There are 15 residues in the CDR3. Trimming removed 6 bases from V and 6 bases from J; junction bases left unmatched: 9. Germline V gene data show CDR1 as MNHNS and CDR2 as SASEGT. The CDR3: CASRLPGQGSQPQHF. CDR3 DNA sequence: TGTGCCAGCAGACTACCGGGACAGGGTAGTCAGCCCCAGCATTTT.

This clonotype was found a few times. V is TRBV6-6 and J is TRBJ2-2, with D hard to call. Trimming shortened V by 8 bases and J by 4 bases, and 23 bases separated the two germline ends. CDR3 size: 17 residues. CDR1 and CDR2 from the germline V gene are MNHNY and SVGAGI (reference sequence). CDR3 sequence: CASLIPPDQNPTGELFF. As DNA, the CDR3 is TGTGCCAGCTTGATCCCCCCCGACCAGAACCCCACCGGGGAGCTGTTTTTT.

CDR3: CSATRVSNQPQHF. The CDR3 nucleotides read TGCAGTGCTACCAGGGTATCTAATCAGCCCCAGCATTTT. The chain links TRBV20-1 to TRBJ1-5, with a tentative D call TRBD1 (5 bases). V lost 4 bases to trimming and J lost 4 bases, with 11 bases between them. This CDR3 is 13 amino acids long. Germline-derived CDR1 and CDR2 are DFQATT and SNEGSKA (reference sequence).

The sample holds a few counts of this clonotype. The J gene is TRBJ1-1, the V gene TRBV5-1; D may be TRBD1 (6 bases). This CDR3 contains 17 residues. The V gene lost 6 bases and the J gene lost 4 bases, with 25 bases spanning the gap. Germline CDR1 SGHRS, CDR2 YFSETQ. The CDR3 loop reads CASNTGLGAAGFTEAFF. The CDR3 DNA reads TGCGCCAGCAACACCGGATTGGGGGCGGCGGGATTCACTGAAGCTTTCTTT.

This clonotype was detected many times. This chain joins TRBV9 and TRBJ2-1, with D perhaps TRBD2 (5 bases). The V and J ends lost 2 bases and 8 bases respectively, with 14 bases between them. Germline CDR1 reads SGDLS; CDR2 reads YYNGEE. This CDR3 is 14 amino acids long. In DNA, the CDR3 is TGTGCCAGCAGCGTCTCAAATCGGGAACATGAGCAGTTCTTC. Translating it yields CASSVSNREHEQFF.

This clonotype was seen many times. The chain uses TRBV9 and TRBJ1-2; a possible D gene is TRBD1 (5 bases). The V end lost 0 bases, the J end lost 0 bases, and 18 bases lay between the germline ends. This CDR3 spans 18 amino acids. Germline-derived CDR1 and CDR2 are SGDLS and YYNGEE. DNA of the CDR3: TGTGCCAGCAGCGTAGGATGGGACCACACTAAAGCTAACTATGGCTACACCTTC. This codes for CASSVGWDHTKANYGYTF. Drawing the rest from reference TRBV9 and TRBJ1-2, the complete variable domain is DSGVTQTPKHLITATGQRVTLRCSPRSGDLSVYWYQQSLDQGLQFLIQYYNGEERAKGNILERFSAQQFPDLHSELNLSSLELGDSALYFCASSVGWDHTKANYGYTFGSGTRLTVV.

This chain uses TRBV20-1 with TRBJ2-5; 9 nucleotides agree with TRBD2. V dropped 6 bases and J dropped 1; count of bases not matched to a gene: 9. The CDR3 is 15 amino acids. The germline V gene has CDR1 DFQATT and CDR2 SNEGSKA (reference sequence). The CDR3 sequence is CSAGQTSGGQETQYF. The CDR3 region has the DNA TGCAGTGCCGGACAGACTAGCGGAGGCCAAGAGACCCAGTACTTC.

As to this clonotype: Possible read error: a much larger clone is one base away. The chain employs TRBV7-9 and TRBJ1-1; no firm D call. V dropped 2 bases and J dropped 6 bases, with 7 bases sitting between them. Per germline, CDR1 SEHNR and CDR2 FQNEAQ (reference sequence). This CDR3 comprises 12 residues. DNA of the CDR3: TGTGCCAGCAGCTTAAAGGCAGCTGAAGCTTTCTTT. Protein product: CASSLKAAEAFF.

In its sample, this clonotype was seen many times. The rearrangement joins TRBV19 to TRBJ2-7; D is perhaps TRBD1 or TRBD2 (5 bases each). Germline CDR1 reads LNHDA; CDR2 reads SQIVND (reference sequence). The CDR3 spans 13 residues. The V end lost 6 bases, the J end lost 7 bases, and 16 bases lay between the germline ends. CDR3 loop: CASSPGRGLEQYF. Written as DNA, the CDR3 is TGTGCCAGTAGCCCGGGACGAGGGTTGGAGCAGTACTTC.

The J gene is TRBJ1-1, the V gene TRBV7-9; no clear D gene. V lost 5 bases to trimming and J lost 7 bases, with 14 bases between them. Germline CDR1 reads SEHNR; CDR2 reads FQNEAQ (reference sequence). The CDR3 is made up of 13 amino acids. This CDR3 is CASSQLVSLEAFF. CDR3 sequence (DNA): TGTGCCAGCAGCCAGCTAGTATCCCTTGAAGCTTTCTTT.

This clonotype was found many times. The rearrangement joins TRBV19 to TRBJ1-6, with D possibly matching TRBD1 (6 bases). Germline-derived CDR1 and CDR2 are LNHDA and SQIVND (reference sequence). The length of the CDR3 is 12 residues. With 5 bases removed from V and 13 bases from J, the gap between germline ends came to 12 bases. As DNA, the CDR3 is TGTGCCAGTAGTGCGGGGGCTCGGCCCCTCCACTTT. It yields the protein CASSAGARPLHF.

As regards this clonotype: The limits of the CDR3 on the DNA are not certain, so only TCRdb's listed CDR3 is given. This chain links TRBV20-1 with TRBJ2-1; TRBD1 reflects the table's D call only, with no check against the DNA. Including both end residues, the CDR3 is 15 amino acids long. Germline V gives CDR1 DFQATT, CDR2 SNEGSKA (reference sequence). The CDR3 loop reads CSARVNFGPGNEQFF.

A remark on this clonotype: One junction end disagrees with the germline gene, perhaps due to a read error. This sequence joins TRBV10-1 and TRBJ1-1; the D is unclear. The CDR3 runs 13 residues. Germline CDR1 WNHNN, CDR2 SYGVQD (reference sequence). CDR3 coding DNA: TGTGCCAGCAATTACTCGGGCTACACTGAAGCTTTCTTT. Encoded protein: CASNYSGYTEAFF.

With respect to this clonotype: The junction and the germline gene differ at one end; a read error may be behind it. This rearrangement joins TRBV15 to TRBJ1-6; D may be TRBD1 (6 bases). In germline, CDR1 is LNHNV, CDR2 YYDKDF (reference sequence). The CDR3 runs to 16 residues. The CDR3 spells CATSITGSSYNSLLHF. Here the CDR3 DNA reads TGTGCCACCAGCATCACAGGGAGCTCCTATAATTCACTCCTCCACTTT.

On this clonotype itself: The junction differs from germline at one of its ends, possibly a read error. The chain employs TRBV2 and TRBJ1-1; 9 bases are a match to TRBD1. The CDR3 has 15 amino acids. Germline assignment: CDR1 SNHLY and CDR2 FYNNEI. This chain's CDR3 is CASMGEGTGWSEACF. DNA for the CDR3: TGTGCCAGCATGGGAGAAGGGACAGGGTGGTCTGAAGCTTGCTTT. Using reference TRBV2 and TRBJ1-1 for the parts outside the CDR3, the full variable domain is EPEVTQTPSHQVTQMGQEVILRCVPISNHLYFYWYRQILGQKVEFLVSFYNNEISEKSEIFDDQFSVERPDGSNFTLKIRSTKLEDSAMYFCASMGEGTGWSEACFGQGTRLTVV.

This clonotype was detected once. The chain's CDR3 is CSARVDRVRGYTF. As DNA, the CDR3 is TGCAGTGCTAGAGTAGACAGGGTGCGAGGCTACACCTTC. This chain joins TRBV20-1 and TRBJ1-2, with TRBD1 identical over 7 bases. The CDR3 is 13 amino acids. CDR1 DFQATT and CDR2 SNEGSKA come from the germline V gene (reference sequence). V lost 1 base, J lost 8 bases, and 7 bases stayed unmatched.

This sequence joins TRBV10-3 and TRBJ1-2; no definite D call. Trimming took off 2 bases at V and 3 bases at J, with 7 bases between the two ends. This CDR3 comprises 13 residues. CDR1 ENHRY and CDR2 SYGVKD come from the germline V gene. The CDR3 DNA reads as TGTGCCATCAGTGAGGGGGTCGACTATGGCTACACCTTC. Its translation is CAISEGVDYGYTF.

This sequence joins TRBV7-9 and TRBJ2-7; D call uncertain. The germline V gene encodes CDR1 SEHNR and CDR2 FQNEAQ (reference sequence). This CDR3 has 12 amino acids. The V end was cut by 7 bases, the J end by 0 bases, with 7 bases between. The CDR3: CASMSVSYEQYF. For the CDR3, the DNA is TGTGCCAGCATGAGCGTCTCCTACGAGCAGTACTTC. Variable domain in full (rest from reference TRBV7-9 and TRBJ2-7): DTGVSQNPRHKITKRGQNVTFRCDPISEHNRLYWYRQTLGQGPEFLTYFQNEAQLEKSRLLSDRFSAERPKGSFSTLEIQRTEQGDSAMYLCASMSVSYEQYFGPGTRLTVT.

A note on this clonotype: Here the CDR3 omits its conserved ending phenylalanine or tryptophan, so a read error is the likely source. The V gene is TRBV30, the J gene TRBJ1-5; 7 bases are a match to TRBD1. Germline CDR1 reads GTSNPN; CDR2 reads SVGIG (reference sequence). The CDR3 has 13 residues. V trimming: 3 bases; J trimming: 3 bases; junction bases outside the gene matches: 2. CDR3 nucleotide sequence: TGTGCCTGGAGCACAGGGGACAATCAGCCCCAGCATCTT. This translates into CAWSTGDNQPQHL.

The chain employs TRBV6-4 and TRBJ1-4, with TRBD1 matching over 8 bases. With 6 bases clipped from V and 2 bases from J, the junction kept 11 bases outside the gene matches. This CDR3 is built from 17 residues. Germline V gene sequence: CDR1 MRHNA, CDR2 SNTAGT. Here the CDR3 reads CASRGQGAGFTNEKLFF. CDR3 DNA sequence: TGTGCCAGCAGAGGACAGGGAGCCGGCTTTACTAATGAAAAACTGTTTTTT.

A few counts support this clonotype. This chain uses TRBV29-1 with TRBJ2-1; 7 bases line up with TRBD1. Losses at the gene ends were 4 bases for V and 7 bases for J; bases not matched to a gene: 1. There are 11 residues in the CDR3. CDR1 and CDR2 from the germline V gene are SQVTM and ANQGSEA. The CDR3: CSVAQGNEQFF. CDR3 bases: TGCAGCGTTGCACAGGGGAATGAGCAGTTCTTC.

The sample holds many counts of this clonotype. This chain uses TRBV10-3 with TRBJ2-2; 8 bases map to TRBD2. V dropped 6 bases and J dropped 6; count of bases not matched to a gene: 6. CDR1 and CDR2 from the germline V gene are ENHRY and SYGVKD. There are 14 residues in the CDR3. In DNA, the CDR3 is TGTGCCATCAGGGCCGCGGGGGGCCCCGGGGAGCTGTTTTTT. It is translated as CAIRAAGGPGELFF.

About this clonotype: Being one base from a much bigger clone, this may be a read error. The chain is built from TRBV7-9 and TRBJ1-3; D may be TRBD1 (5 bases). The CDR3 totals 15 residues. Germline V lookup: CDR1 SEHNR, CDR2 FQNEAQ (reference sequence). The CDR3 coding sequence is TGCGCCAGCAGCCAAGGCGACAGTTTTGGAAACACCATATATTTT. Amino acids: CASSQGDSFGNTIYF.

This clonotype was recorded many times. The V and J genes are TRBV5-4 and TRBJ2-7, with D possibly matching TRBD2 (6 bases). Between the trimmed V and J ends, which lost 3 bases and 4 bases, there was a span of 8 bases. The germline V gene has CDR1 SGHNT and CDR2 YYREEE (reference sequence). The CDR3 has 12 residues. CDR3 DNA: TGTGCCAGCAGCTCTGGACTATACGAGCAGTACTTC. This sequence encodes CASSSGLYEQYF.